The T cell receptor beta chain described here comes from a study of identical twins. Study-wide results and caveats: The conclusions drew on cross-sectional statistical analysis instead of tracking the same donors.

Carrying unique molecular identifiers, the cDNA also gained a universal primer site through template switching. TCRdb used MiXCR to reprocess the 5' RACE reads, holding one entry per CDR3 protein. The table has 500,000 to 650,000 distinct CDR3 sequences, 20% to 25% seen once; the top ten hold approximately 0.52%. The CDR3 is 13 residues long. With V trimmed by 4 bases and J by 6 bases, 4 bases remained unmatched. Germline CDR1 is SGHRS and CDR2 is YFSETQ. Healthy Caucasian donors formed the entire cohort. On this clonotype itself: The antigen remains unidentified.

This sample also appeared in a second study, on yellow fever vaccine responses in identical twins. That report notes: On the reported evidence, twins' vaccine T cell responses seemed partly convergent and partly personalized.

The chain is built from TRBV5-1 and TRBJ1-2, with 9 bases that match TRBD1. The TCR sequence derives from a young woman in good health. The specimen sequenced was CD4+ T cells sorted from blood. The CDR3 loop is CASSVQGADGYTF. DNA of the CDR3: TGCGCCAGCAGCGTACAGGGGGCCGATGGCTACACCTTC. Looking up the rest from reference TRBV5-1 and TRBJ1-2 gives the full variable domain: KAGVTQTPRYLIKTRGQQVTLSCSPISGHRSVSWYQQTPGQGLQFLFEYFSETQRNKGNFPGRFSGRQFSNSRSEMNVSTLELGDSALYLCASSVQGADGYTFGSGTRLTVV.